This TCR beta chain was profiled in a study of T cell responses to AZD1222 COVID-19 vaccine. Regarding the study as a whole: Increases in Spike-specific TCR breadth and depth were seen after two AZD1222 doses. Most donors were white British and more were female, and clonal diversity was possibly underestimated. Targeting of unmutated variant regions was reportedly seen in nearly half of spike-specific TCRs. At baseline, seropositivity was found in only six or seven AZD1222 recipients.

Regarding this clone: Antigen specificity is unknown.

Germline CDR1 MNHEY, CDR2 SVGAGI. The V and J ends lost 6 bases and 7 bases respectively, with 10 bases between them. The CDR3 extends over 12 amino acids. Produced via immunoSEQ multiplex PCR; TCRdb's table is partial and in-frame only. The sample contains 120,000 or so clones, around nine tenths of which appear only once. The source was peripheral blood, collected on day 0 of AZD1222 vaccination. This chain connects TRBV6-5 to TRBJ1-5; D not resolved. This clonotype was sampled from an adult in good health. The CDR3 bases are TGTGCCAGCAGACCGGGAGGACAGCCCCAGCATTTT. Translating it yields CASRPGGQPQHF.